These T cell receptor beta chains were read from a single sample in a study of cytomegalovirus exposure and HLA in healthy donors. Produced via immunoSEQ multiplex PCR; TCRdb's table is partial and in-frame only. The sample holds 150,000 to 200,000 clones, roughly 84% seen once. Sequencing was done on a sample of PBMCs. These TCRs come from a man in his late teens or twenties in good health and CMV-seropositive. The CDR3 runs from the conserved cysteine through the conserved F or W. A D gene is named only where the DNA matches it firmly. Some rows mark clone size as missing; the rest say once, few, many or name a class of expanded clone.

clone size: -
V gene: TRBV5-4
D gene: -
J gene: TRBJ2-7
CDR3 protein: CASSLKGAGEQYF
CDR3 DNA: TGTGCCAGCAGCTTGAAGGGGGCGGGGGAGCAGTACTTC

clone size: -
V gene: TRBV6-4
D gene: TRBD2
J gene: TRBJ2-7
CDR3 protein: CASTLTVSSGTESYEQYF
CDR3 DNA: TGTGCCAGCACCCTCACGGTAAGTAGCGGGACGGAGTCCTACGAGCAGTACTTC

clone size: -
V gene: TRBV4-3
D gene: -
J gene: TRBJ2-7
CDR3 protein: CASSQDLGPREQYF
CDR3 DNA: TGCGCCAGCAGCCAAGATCTTGGTCCGCGCGAGCAGTACTTC

clone size: -
V gene: TRBV5-1
D gene: -
J gene: TRBJ2-1
CDR3 protein: CASSSGDSGLYNEQFF
CDR3 DNA: TGCGCCAGCAGCTCCGGAGATAGCGGACTCTACAATGAGCAGTTCTTC

clone size: -
V gene: TRBV19
D gene: TRBD2
J gene: TRBJ2-7
CDR3 protein: CASNGLAGDEQYF
CDR3 DNA: TGTGCCAGTAACGGACTAGCGGGAGACGAGCAGTACTTC

clone size: -
V gene: TRBV6-1
D gene: TRBD1
J gene: TRBJ2-7
CDR3 protein: CASSRTGDVDEQYF
CDR3 DNA: TGTGCCAGCAGCCGGACAGGGGACGTGGACGAGCAGTACTTC

clone size: -
V gene: TRBV15
D gene: TRBD2
J gene: TRBJ2-7
CDR3 protein: CATSSSGSSYEQYF
CDR3 DNA: TGTGCCACCAGCAGTAGCGGGAGTTCCTACGAGCAGTACTTC

clone size: -
V gene: TRBV7-6
D gene: TRBD1
J gene: TRBJ2-1
CDR3 protein: CASSTGQGPTQTYNEQFF
CDR3 DNA: TGTGCCAGCAGCACGGGACAGGGCCCCACGCAGACCTACAATGAGCAGTTCTTC

clone size: -
V gene: TRBV5-1
D gene: TRBD1
J gene: TRBJ2-3
CDR3 protein: CASSPNPGQGSTDTQYF
CDR3 DNA: TGCGCCAGCAGCCCTAACCCTGGACAGGGAAGCACAGATACGCAGTATTTT

clone size: once
V gene: TRBV14
D gene: TRBD1
J gene: TRBJ2-7
CDR3 protein: CASSLTGAASEQYF
CDR3 DNA: TGTGCCAGCAGCCTAACAGGGGCGGCAAGTGAGCAGTACTTC

clone size: -
V gene: TRBV28
D gene: -
J gene: TRBJ2-5
CDR3 protein: CASSFAGEGETQYF
CDR3 DNA: TGTGCCAGCAGTTTCGCAGGGGAGGGAGAGACCCAGTACTTC

clone size: -
V gene: TRBV28
D gene: TRBD1
J gene: TRBJ1-2
CDR3 protein: CASSLEVDREDGYTF
CDR3 DNA: TGTGCCAGCAGTTTAGAGGTGGACAGGGAGGATGGCTACACCTTC

clone size: -
V gene: TRBV5-4
D gene: TRBD1
J gene: TRBJ1-3
CDR3 protein: CASSLGQGASGNTIYF
CDR3 DNA: TGTGCCAGCAGCTTGGGGCAGGGGGCATCTGGAAACACCATATATTTT

clone size: -
V gene: TRBV30
D gene: -
J gene: TRBJ2-1
CDR3 protein: CAWKVPGKLYNEQFF
CDR3 DNA: TGTGCCTGGAAAGTTCCGGGGAAGCTCTACAATGAGCAGTTCTTC

clone size: -
V gene: TRBV6-5
D gene: TRBD2
J gene: TRBJ2-3
CDR3 protein: CASSYTGGETDTQYF
CDR3 DNA: TGTGCCAGCAGTTACACGGGAGGAGAAACAGATACGCAGTATTTT

clone size: few
V gene: TRBV6-6
D gene: -
J gene: TRBJ1-2
CDR3 protein: CASGDRISNYGYTF
CDR3 DNA: TGTGCCAGCGGAGACAGGATATCTAACTATGGCTACACCTTC

clone size: -
V gene: TRBV5-1
D gene: TRBD1
J gene: TRBJ2-3
CDR3 protein: CASSSAGGMDTQYF
CDR3 DNA: TGCGCCAGCAGCTCGGCAGGGGGCATGGATACGCAGTATTTT

clone size: -
V gene: TRBV7-2
D gene: TRBD1
J gene: TRBJ2-1
CDR3 protein: CASSPRQGPNEQFF
CDR3 DNA: TGTGCCAGCAGCCCACGACAGGGACCCAATGAGCAGTTCTTC

clone size: few
V gene: TRBV5-6
D gene: TRBD2
J gene: TRBJ2-4
CDR3 protein: CASSKAGVDKNIQYF
CDR3 DNA: TGTGCCAGCAGCAAGGCGGGAGTAGACAAAAACATTCAGTACTTC

clone size: -
V gene: TRBV10-1
D gene: -
J gene: TRBJ1-5
CDR3 protein: CARLDSSNQPQHF
CDR3 DNA: TGCGCCAGATTGGACAGTAGCAATCAGCCCCAGCATTTT

clone size: -
V gene: TRBV9
D gene: TRBD1
J gene: TRBJ2-2
CDR3 protein: CASSSQGAGNTGELFF
CDR3 DNA: TGTGCCAGCAGCTCACAGGGGGCCGGGAACACCGGGGAGCTGTTTTTT

clone size: once
V gene: TRBV27
D gene: -
J gene: TRBJ1-1
CDR3 protein: CASSLSLAGYAFF
CDR3 DNA: TGTGCCAGCAGTTTATCGTTGGCAGGGTATGCTTTCTTT

clone size: -
V gene: TRBV28
D gene: -
J gene: TRBJ1-2
CDR3 protein: CASSFSRGRYGYTF
CDR3 DNA: TGTGCCAGCAGTTTTTCCCGGGGGAGGTATGGCTACACCTTC

clone size: -
V gene: TRBV7-7
D gene: -
J gene: TRBJ2-2
CDR3 protein: CASSLDRGDTGELFF
CDR3 DNA: TGTGCCAGCAGCTTAGACCGGGGAGACACCGGGGAGCTGTTTTTT

clone size: -
V gene: TRBV4-3
D gene: TRBD2
J gene: TRBJ2-2
CDR3 protein: CASSQETGLAATGELFF
CDR3 DNA: TGCGCCAGCAGCCAAGAAACGGGACTAGCGGCCACCGGGGAGCTGTTTTTT

clone size: -
V gene: TRBV7-8
D gene: TRBD1
J gene: TRBJ1-3
CDR3 protein: CASSHPKDRSGNTIYF
CDR3 DNA: TGTGCCAGCAGCCACCCCAAGGACAGGTCTGGAAACACCATATATTTT

clone size: few
V gene: TRBV28
D gene: -
J gene: TRBJ1-2
CDR3 protein: CASTIPGYGYTF
CDR3 DNA: TGTGCCAGCACCATTCCGGGATATGGCTACACCTTC

clone size: -
V gene: TRBV7-6
D gene: -
J gene: TRBJ2-1
CDR3 protein: CASSLSGDQRFNEQFF
CDR3 DNA: TGTGCCAGCAGCTTGTCGGGAGACCAAAGATTTAATGAGCAGTTCTTC

clone size: -
V gene: TRBV5-1
D gene: -
J gene: TRBJ1-2
CDR3 protein: CASSRETAAGGYTF
CDR3 DNA: TGCGCCAGCAGCCGAGAGACAGCCGCAGGGGGCTACACCTTC

clone size: few
V gene: TRBV19
D gene: TRBD1
J gene: TRBJ1-2
CDR3 protein: CASSIPGQSYGYTF
CDR3 DNA: TGTGCCAGTAGTATCCCGGGACAGTCCTATGGCTACACCTTC

clone size: once
V gene: TRBV5-1
D gene: TRBD2
J gene: TRBJ2-2
CDR3 protein: CASSLGRAGTGELFF
CDR3 DNA: TGCGCCAGCAGCTTAGGGAGGGCTGGGACCGGGGAGCTGTTTTTT

clone size: -
V gene: TRBV6-5
D gene: -
J gene: TRBJ2-2
CDR3 protein: CASSYGRATGELFF
CDR3 DNA: TGTGCCAGCAGTTACGGCAGGGCTACCGGGGAGCTGTTTTTT

clone size: -
V gene: TRBV27
D gene: TRBD1
J gene: TRBJ2-7
CDR3 protein: CASSSPGDRGAYEQYF
CDR3 DNA: TGTGCCAGCAGTTCTCCGGGGGACAGGGGAGCCTACGAGCAGTACTTC

clone size: few
V gene: TRBV19
D gene: -
J gene: TRBJ1-1
CDR3 protein: CASSKGVAGLNTEAFF
CDR3 DNA: TGTGCCAGTAGCAAGGGGGTGGCAGGCTTGAACACTGAAGCTTTCTTT

clone size: -
V gene: TRBV29-1
D gene: TRBD2
J gene: TRBJ2-5
CDR3 protein: CSVFTTAGGPGETQYF
CDR3 DNA: TGCAGCGTTTTCACGACAGCGGGAGGGCCTGGGGAGACCCAGTACTTC

clone size: -
V gene: TRBV29-1
D gene: TRBD1
J gene: TRBJ2-1
CDR3 protein: CSVGGGQYNEQFF
CDR3 DNA: TGCAGCGTTGGTGGGGGACAGTACAATGAGCAGTTCTTC

clone size: -
V gene: TRBV6-6
D gene: -
J gene: TRBJ2-7
CDR3 protein: CASSYLGATSIYEQYF
CDR3 DNA: TGTGCCAGCAGTTACTTGGGAGCTACTTCGATCTACGAGCAGTACTTC

clone size: -
V gene: TRBV4-3
D gene: -
J gene: TRBJ2-3
CDR3 protein: CASSQDSAIARDTQYF
CDR3 DNA: TGCGCCAGCAGCCAAGATAGCGCTATCGCGAGGGATACGCAGTATTTT

clone size: -
V gene: TRBV6-5
D gene: -
J gene: TRBJ1-1
CDR3 protein: CASSLAGEAFF
CDR3 DNA: TGTGCCAGCAGCCTAGCGGGTGAAGCTTTCTTT

clone size: -
V gene: TRBV7-3
D gene: -
J gene: TRBJ1-4
CDR3 protein: CASSLTGRSNEKLFF
CDR3 DNA: TGTGCCAGCAGCTTGACAGGCCGAAGTAATGAAAAACTGTTTTTT

clone size: -
V gene: TRBV28
D gene: -
J gene: TRBJ2-3
CDR3 protein: CASSFRDTQYF
CDR3 DNA: TGTGCCAGCAGTTTTCGAGATACGCAGTATTTT

clone size: -
V gene: TRBV27
D gene: -
J gene: TRBJ1-4
CDR3 protein: CASSPLRGQGEKLFF
CDR3 DNA: TGTGCCAGCAGTCCTCTCAGGGGTCAGGGTGAAAAACTGTTTTTT

clone size: -
V gene: TRBV10-2
D gene: -
J gene: TRBJ2-7
CDR3 protein: CASSEVREQYF
CDR3 DNA: TGCGCCAGCAGTGAAGTGCGCGAGCAGTACTTC

clone size: -
V gene: TRBV6-1
D gene: TRBD1
J gene: TRBJ1-1
CDR3 protein: CASSEWLGTGGETEAFF
CDR3 DNA: TGTGCCAGCAGTGAATGGTTAGGGACAGGGGGAGAGACTGAAGCTTTCTTT

clone size: many
V gene: TRBV6-1
D gene: TRBD1
J gene: TRBJ2-7
CDR3 protein: CASSEWTGALYEQYF
CDR3 DNA: TGTGCCAGCAGTGAATGGACAGGGGCCCTTTACGAGCAGTACTTC

clone size: -
V gene: TRBV7-9
D gene: -
J gene: TRBJ2-7
CDR3 protein: CASSLAAAGWEQYF
CDR3 DNA: TGTGCCAGCAGCCTCGCGGCAGCGGGTTGGGAGCAGTACTTC

clone size: once
V gene: TRBV11-3
D gene: -
J gene: TRBJ2-1
CDR3 protein: CASSSYFPGGLNEQFF
CDR3 DNA: TGTGCCAGCAGCTCGTACTTCCCCGGCGGGCTCAATGAGCAGTTCTTC

clone size: -
V gene: TRBV28
D gene: TRBD2
J gene: TRBJ2-2
CDR3 protein: CASSYGGENTGELFF
CDR3 DNA: TGTGCCAGCAGTTACGGGGGGGAGAACACCGGGGAGCTGTTTTTT